This T cell receptor beta chain was profiled in a study of PD-1 blockade in classical Hodgkin lymphoma. Relapse after autologous stem cell transplantation occurred in every patient, and brentuximab vedotin exposure varied. Each best response was a complete response, a partial response or progressive disease. With respect to this clone: Its antigen is undetermined.

Method: immunoSEQ multiplex PCR; TCRdb's copy keeps in-frame clones and lacks some. The sample records about 90,000 clones, around 90% being singletons. The germline V gene has CDR1 LNHDA and CDR2 SQIVND (reference sequence). Trimming took 3 bases from V and 10 from J, leaving 10 bases between them. The CDR3 is 12 amino acids. The study's findings and limits: A significant rise in TCR diversity was seen by C4D1 for CD4+ cells but not for CD8+ cells. Later analyses included only patients treated at least 1 year post-ASCT. Reported findings placed baseline TCR diversity lower in newly diagnosed patients (compared with healthy donors).

The origin of this receptor is a human donor with classical Hodgkin lymphoma. This chain links TRBV19 with TRBJ2-1; unclear D gene. Sequences were derived from peripheral blood mononuclear cells (PBMCs), sampled before the second cycle of nivolumab. The CDR3, as DNA: TGTGCCAGTAGTATGCTTCGGCGAGAGCAGTTCTTC. Its translation: CASSMLRREQFF.